These 29 T cell receptor beta chains were all obtained from the same sample, sequenced in a study of pediatric ulcerative colitis. Data came from immunoSEQ multiplex PCR; TCRdb stores just in-frame clones and leaves some out. The sample contains fewer than 40,000 clones, roughly 86% of which appear only once. The sample taken for sequencing was blood. These receptors were obtained from a boy between 5 and 17 years old with severe ulcerative colitis.

The CDR3 nucleotides read TGCGCCAGCAGCCAAGTGGGGCTGACAGATACGCAGTATTTT. This codes for CASSQVGLTDTQYF. The V and J genes are TRBV4-1 and TRBJ2-3; weak D call: TRBD1 (5 bases). V was shortened by 1 base and J by 3 bases, with 8 bases between the two germline ends. Germline V gives CDR1 MGHRA, CDR2 YSYEKL. The CDR3 has 14 residues.

The chain's CDR3 is CAWRSAGIYTF. CDR3 DNA: TGTGCCTGGAGGTCGGCTGGTATCTACACCTTC. The rearrangement joins TRBV30 to TRBJ1-2; D not certain. Germline values: CDR1 GTSNPN, CDR2 SVGIG (reference sequence). The CDR3 loop spans 11 amino acids. V was cut by 3 bases and J by 10 bases, with 12 bases left in between. Full variable domain (missing parts from reference TRBV30 and TRBJ1-2): SQTIHQWPATLVQPVGSPLSLECTVEGTSNPNLYWYRQAAGRGLQLLFYSVGIGQISSEVPQNLSASRPQDRQFILSSKKLLLSDSGFYLCAWRSAGIYTFGSGTRLTVV.

The chain recombines TRBV19 with TRBJ1-4; D is possibly TRBD1 (5 bases). The CDR3 extends over 15 amino acids. Germline V gene sequence: CDR1 LNHDA, CDR2 SQIVND (reference sequence). Trimming removed 4 bases at V and 5 bases at J, with 14 bases between. The CDR3 reads CASSTGTSKNEKLFF. For the CDR3, the DNA is TGTGCCAGTAGTACAGGGACTTCTAAAAATGAAAAACTGTTTTTT.

This clone was recorded once. V is TRBV19 and J is TRBJ1-2, with TRBD1 identical over 7 bases. Per the germline V gene, CDR1 is LNHDA and CDR2 is SQIVND (reference sequence). J was trimmed by 8 bases and V by 10 bases; bases with no gene match: 13. The CDR3 consists of 13 residues. For the CDR3, the DNA is TGTGCCACGCGACCCAGGGGGGCGAGGGGCTACACCTTC. This encodes CATRPRGARGYTF.

This clone is a singleton in its sample. This chain links TRBV4-2 with TRBJ2-1; 8 positions agree with TRBD2. CDR1 LGHNA and CDR2 YNFKEQ come from the germline V gene. V lost 2 bases, J lost 9 bases, and 9 bases stayed unmatched. This CDR3 comprises 15 residues. The CDR3 coding sequence is TGTGCCAGCAGCCAACTAGCGGGTGTCAAGGGTGAGCAGTTCTTC. It is translated as CASSQLAGVKGEQFF.

Here the CDR3 DNA reads TGTGCCAGCAAAAGGAACAGGGGCTCACCCCTCCACTTT. The encoded protein is CASKRNRGSPLHF. This sequence joins TRBV7-2 and TRBJ1-6, with 7 positions matching TRBD1. The CDR3 has 13 amino acids. The V segment lost 7 bases and the J segment 10 bases; nucleotides outside the gene matches: 7. Germline assignment: CDR1 SGHTA and CDR2 FQGNSA.

The chain couples TRBV6-1 to TRBJ1-2, with no clear D. V dropped 0 bases and J dropped 7 bases, with 9 bases sitting between them. The CDR3 consists of 13 residues. Looked up from germline, CDR1 is MNHNS and CDR2 is SASEGT. CDR3 coding DNA: TGTGCCAGCAGTGAAGCAGGGCGGGGTGGCTACACCTTC. Protein sequence: CASSEAGRGGYTF.

The gene calls are TRBV29-1 and TRBJ2-3; TRBD2 aligns across 13 bases. Losses at the gene ends were 6 bases for V and 1 base for J; bases not matched to a gene: 7. The CDR3 consists of 16 residues. Germline CDR1 is SQVTM and CDR2 is ANQGSEA. This CDR3 is CSVKKGLAGGTDTQYF. The CDR3 coding sequence is TGCAGCGTCAAGAAAGGACTAGCGGGGGGCACAGATACGCAGTATTTT.

This sequence joins TRBV7-2 and TRBJ2-4; no clear D gene. Germline values: CDR1 SGHTA, CDR2 FQGNSA. The CDR3 extends over 12 amino acids. V lost 5 bases to trimming and J lost 5 bases, with 7 bases between them. CDR3 loop: CASSAIENIQYF. The CDR3 region has the DNA TGTGCCAGCAGCGCGATCGAAAACATTCAGTACTTC.

This clone showed up just a few times. The rearrangement joins TRBV13 to TRBJ1-2, with D perhaps TRBD1 (6 bases). The V gene lost 1 base and the J gene lost 7 bases, with 10 bases spanning the gap. The CDR3 covers 13 residues. The germline V gene encodes CDR1 PRHDT and CDR2 FYEKMQ (reference sequence). In DNA form, the CDR3 reads TGTGCCAGCAGCTTAGTGCAGGGGTTTGGCTACACCTTC. Its translation is CASSLVQGFGYTF.

V is TRBV30 and J is TRBJ2-1; possibly TRBD2 for D (5 bases). V was clipped by 2 bases and J by 8 bases, with 22 bases between them. Germline CDR1 GTSNPN, CDR2 SVGIG (reference sequence). The CDR3 runs to 16 residues. CDR3 bases: TGTGCCTGGAGTAGTAGGAGTAGTCGAGGGTATGATGAGCAGTTCTTC. It codes for CAWSSRSSRGYDEQFF.

The rearrangement uses TRBV6-6 and TRBJ2-7; no clear D. From germline, CDR1 is MNHNY and CDR2 SVGAGI (reference sequence). The germline V and J ends were trimmed by 5 bases and 0 bases, with 8 bases remaining between them. CDR3 length equals 13 residues. CDR3 nucleotide sequence: TGTGCCAGCAGTCCCGGTGCCTCCTACGAGCAGTACTTC. It encodes CASSPGASYEQYF.

This sequence joins TRBV10-3 and TRBJ1-2; weak D call: TRBD1 (5 bases). Germline V gives CDR1 ENHRY, CDR2 SYGVKD. The germline V and J ends were trimmed by 5 bases and 8 bases, with 9 bases remaining between them. The CDR3 runs 11 residues. DNA of the CDR3: TGTGCCATCAGTCGCCAGGGAGGCTACACCTTC. This translates into CAISRQGGYTF.

This chain uses TRBV5-1 with TRBJ2-2, with D unclear. Germline assignment: CDR1 SGHRS and CDR2 YFSETQ. The CDR3 has 14 amino acids. Trimming cost V 1 base and J 2 bases, with 6 bases left between them. The CDR3 region has the DNA TGCGCCAGCAGCTTGACAGAAAACACCGGGGAGCTGTTTTTT. Translated: CASSLTENTGELFF.

This chain links TRBV9 with TRBJ1-5; weak D call: TRBD1 (5 bases). The CDR3 loop spans 14 amino acids. Trimming removed 2 bases at V and 3 bases at J, with 9 bases between. Germline V CDR1 and CDR2: SGDLS, YYNGEE. CDR3 nucleotides: TGTGCCAGCAGCGTGACAGACGCCAATCAGCCCCAGCATTTT. This encodes CASSVTDANQPQHF.

The CDR3 spells CASSLSGSETQYF. CDR3 nucleotide sequence: TGTGCCAGCAGCTTAAGCGGTAGCGAGACCCAGTACTTC. This chain joins TRBV7-9 and TRBJ2-5, with D perhaps matching TRBD2 (5 bases). There are 13 residues in the CDR3. Trimming removed 2 bases from V and 5 bases from J, with 9 bases in between. Germline V gene sequence: CDR1 SEHNR, CDR2 FQNEAQ (reference sequence).

For this clone: Other DNA sequences in this specimen translate into the identical CDR3. The rearrangement uses TRBV6-6 and TRBJ2-3; the D gene could be TRBD1 or TRBD2 (5 bases each). The CDR3 runs 16 residues. The germline V gene encodes CDR1 MNHNY and CDR2 SVGAGI (reference sequence). The V end was cut by 10 bases, the J end by 0 bases, with 20 bases between. The CDR3 sequence: CATDSRGVLSTDTQYF. The DNA of the CDR3 is TGTGCCACCGACTCCCGGGGCGTCCTTAGCACAGATACGCAGTATTTT.

This clone occurred once. The gene calls are TRBV4-1 and TRBJ1-1; D is perhaps TRBD1 (5 bases). Germline V lookup: CDR1 MGHRA, CDR2 YSYEKL. The CDR3 contains 14 residues. Trimming stripped 1 base from V and 8 bases from J, with 14 bases between. CDR3 sequence (DNA): TGCGCCAGCAGCCAAGCCGGGGCAGGGTGGGAAGCTTTCTTT. This codes for CASSQAGAGWEAFF.

The V gene is TRBV21-1, the J gene TRBJ1-1. TRBV21-1 is assigned pseudogene status. This CDR3 region has 14 residues. The CDR3 bases are TGTGCCAGCAGTTTTTTCCCTCAATTTCGAGAAGCTTTCTTT. As protein: CASSFFPQFREAFF.

The chain combines TRBV5-1 with TRBJ2-1, with D unclear. CDR1 and CDR2 from the germline V gene are SGHRS and YFSETQ. Between the trimmed V and J ends, which lost 2 bases and 4 bases, there was a span of 10 bases. The CDR3 consists of 14 residues. CDR3 protein: CASSFVGPYNEQFF. The CDR3 nucleotides read TGCGCCAGCAGCTTTGTGGGCCCTTACAATGAGCAGTTCTTC.

Written as DNA, the CDR3 is TGTGCCAGCAGTTTATCGAATCCCACGGAACTATTAAGTGGCTACACCTTC. It is translated as CASSLSNPTELLSGYTF. The V call is TRBV27, the J call TRBJ1-2, with no clear D. Looked up from germline, CDR1 is MNHEY and CDR2 is SMNVEV (reference sequence). The CDR3 spans 17 residues. The V end lost 0 bases, the J end lost 7 bases, and 21 bases lay between the germline ends.

V is TRBV10-2 and J is TRBJ2-1, with unresolved D. Trimming took 10 bases from V and 7 from J, leaving 11 bases between them. The CDR3 is 11 residues long. CDR1 and CDR2 from the germline V gene are WSHSY and SAAADI. The CDR3 region is CAILDGNEQFF. The CDR3, as DNA: TGCGCCATTTTGGACGGAAATGAGCAGTTCTTC.

This chain joins TRBV15 and TRBJ1-2; 12 nucleotides match TRBD1. This CDR3 has 15 amino acids. Losses at the gene ends were 4 bases for V and 7 bases for J; bases not matched to a gene: 7. Germline V CDR1 and CDR2: LNHNV, YYDKDF (reference sequence). The CDR3 coding sequence is TGTGCCACCAGCAACCCCGGGACAGGGGGCCGTGGCTACACCTTC. Encoded protein: CATSNPGTGGRGYTF.

Written as DNA, the CDR3 is TGTGCCAGCAGCCCCGGGGGGCAGGGGGGGACTGAAGCTTTCTTT. Translated: CASSPGGQGGTEAFF. This chain uses TRBV9 with TRBJ1-1; TRBD1 matches at 7 bases. With V trimmed by 4 bases and J by 5 bases, 11 bases remained unmatched. This CDR3 has 15 amino acids. CDR1 SGDLS and CDR2 YYNGEE come from the germline V gene.

The chain combines TRBV5-1 with TRBJ1-2; D is unresolved. V was shortened by 0 bases and J by 7 bases, with 16 bases between the two germline ends. The CDR3 contains 15 residues. CDR1 and CDR2 (germline): SGHRS, YFSETQ. The CDR3 nucleotides are TGCGCCAGCAGCTTGGTCCCGGGGAGGAACGGTGGCTACACCTTC. The encoded protein is CASSLVPGRNGGYTF.

The chain has TRBV5-1 and TRBJ1-5; maybe TRBD1 (5 bases). The germline V and J ends were trimmed by 0 bases and 0 bases, with 7 bases remaining between them. Looked up from germline, CDR1 is SGHRS and CDR2 is YFSETQ. This CDR3 contains 15 residues. This CDR3 is CASSLAGGSNQPQHF. The CDR3 DNA reads as TGCGCCAGCAGCTTGGCCGGGGGTAGCAATCAGCCCCAGCATTTT.

This clone was recorded only once. The chain has TRBV28 and TRBJ1-1; D is perhaps TRBD1 (5 bases). This CDR3 comprises 16 residues. From germline, CDR1 is MDHEN and CDR2 SYDVKM. Trimming shortened V by 5 bases and J by 5 bases, and 21 bases separated the two germline ends. CDR3 amino acids: CASSTPFRGVDTEAFF. As DNA, the CDR3 is TGTGCCAGCAGTACGCCCTTCAGAGGGGTGGATACTGAAGCTTTCTTT. Full variable domain (outside the CDR3, taken from reference TRBV28 and TRBJ1-1): DVKVTQSSRYLVKRTGEKVFLECVQDMDHENMFWYRQDPGLGLRLIYFSYDVKMKEKGDIPEGYSVSREKKERFSLILESASTNQTSMYLCASSTPFRGVDTEAFFGQGTRLTVV.

V is TRBV6-5 and J is TRBJ1-6, with D maybe TRBD1 (5 bases). The germline CDR1 and CDR2 sequences are MNHEY and SVGAGI. This CDR3 comprises 14 residues. The V and J ends lost 7 bases and 5 bases respectively, with 12 bases between them. The CDR3 region is CASNWDRDNSPLHF. DNA of the CDR3: TGTGCCAGCAACTGGGACCGCGATAATTCACCCCTCCACTTT.

The gene calls are TRBV6-5 and TRBJ1-5; D may be TRBD1 (5 bases). The germline V gene has CDR1 MNHEY and CDR2 SVGAGI. CDR3 length: 14 residues. V lost 4 bases and J 4 bases, leaving 11 bases between the germline ends. The CDR3 DNA is TGTGCCAGCAGTTCCCGACAGACTAATCAGCCCCAGCATTTT. Protein product: CASSSRQTNQPQHF.